Each of the 29 T cell receptor beta chains below was sequenced from the same sample in a study of blood T cell repertoires in COVID-19 (dated by TCRdb to 2018 to 2021). Receptors were amplified or captured by the immunoSEQ multiplex PCR assay. This immuneACCESS table, as held by TCRdb, lists in-frame sequences with V and J called but not all clones. Of the missing ones, under half trace to an unresolved V gene in checked studies; the others have no known cause. This sample holds fewer than 250,000 clones; 80% to 90% were observed only once. Of the sample, 4% to 5% is held by the ten largest clones. Material: peripheral blood. Receptors were obtained from a woman aged 70-85 years with acute or convalescent COVID-19.

V usage is TRBV11-2 and J usage is TRBJ1-2, with 11 bases matching TRBD1. Germline assignment: CDR1 SGHAT and CDR2 FQNNGV. The CDR3 has 16 residues. Losses at the gene ends were 5 bases for V and 8 bases for J; bases not matched to a gene: 13. This CDR3 is CASSPWDGQGAGGYTF. CDR3 bases: TGTGCCAGCAGCCCCTGGGATGGACAGGGGGCAGGAGGCTACACCTTC.

The gene calls are TRBV5-5 and TRBJ1-1, with D possibly matching TRBD1 (5 bases). The V and J ends lost 5 bases and 1 base respectively, with 15 bases between them. The CDR3 spans 15 residues. Germline CDR1 SGHKS, CDR2 YYEKEE (reference sequence). CDR3 in DNA: TGTGCCAGCAGTCGGACACCCCAGGGGAACACTGAAGCTTTCTTT. Its translation is CASSRTPQGNTEAFF. The full variable domain, rest sourced from reference TRBV5-5 and TRBJ1-1, is DAGVTQSPTHLIKTRGQQVTLRCSPISGHKSVSWYQQVLGQGPQFIFQYYEKEERGRGNFPDRFSARQFPNYSSELNVNALLLGDSALYLCASSRTPQGNTEAFFGQGTRLTVV.

The genes are TRBV5-1 and TRBJ2-7; TRBD1 matches at 7 bases. The CDR3 extends over 14 amino acids. Germline lookup yields CDR1 SGHRS and CDR2 YFSETQ. The J segment lost 6 bases and the V segment lost 2 bases, leaving 8 bases of the junction unmatched. The CDR3, as DNA: TGCGCCAGCAGCTTTAACGTCGCAGGGGGCGAGCAGTACTTC. Translating gives CASSFNVAGGEQYF.

The chain joins TRBV11-2 to TRBJ1-1, with 7 bases aligning to TRBD1. Germline CDR1 and CDR2: SGHAT and FQNNGV. The CDR3 is made up of 16 amino acids. Unmatched junction bases numbered 9, after V lost 1 base and J lost 4 bases. The CDR3 DNA sequence: TGTGCCAGCAGCTTAGCCAGGGGGTATATCGGCACTGAAGCTTTCTTT. It yields the protein CASSLARGYIGTEAFF.

This chain uses TRBV5-4 with TRBJ1-2, with 7 positions matching TRBD1. CDR1 SGHNT and CDR2 YYREEE come from the germline V gene (reference sequence). V was pared by 3 bases and J by 1 base, with 3 bases of the junction left unmatched. The CDR3 runs to 14 residues. CDR3 region: CASSYWDSNYGYTF. The CDR3 DNA follows: TGTGCCAGCAGCTACTGGGACAGTAACTATGGCTACACCTTC.

This sequence joins TRBV10-3 and TRBJ1-2; 9 positions match TRBD1. Trimming at V came to 6 bases and at J to 8 bases, leaving 7 bases not matched to a gene. CDR1 is ENHRY, CDR2 SYGVKD, per germline. This CDR3 comprises 13 residues. The chain's CDR3 is CAIRHTGGTGYTF. Written as DNA, the CDR3 is TGTGCCATCAGGCACACAGGGGGCACGGGCTACACCTTC.

For this clone: Other DNA sequences from this sample encode an identical CDR3 as well. The genes are TRBV30 and TRBJ1-2; 9 bases agree with TRBD1. Germline V gives CDR1 GTSNPN, CDR2 SVGIG (reference sequence). V shed 0 bases, J shed 5 bases, and the junction held 1 base outside the gene matches. CDR3 size: 13 residues. Here the CDR3 DNA reads TGTGCCTGGAGTGTAGACAGGGGGTATGGCTACACCTTC. Its translation: CAWSVDRGYGYTF.

The rearrangement links TRBV5-8 to TRBJ1-2, with D hard to call. Germline CDR1 reads SGHTS; CDR2 reads YDEGEE. The CDR3 consists of 13 residues. The V and J ends lost 3 bases and 8 bases respectively, with 14 bases between them. CDR3 in DNA: TGTGCCAGCAGCTCTACGAGGAGTGGAGGCTACACCTTC. This codes for CASSSTRSGGYTF.

This clone came up a few times. This sequence joins TRBV28 and TRBJ1-2; TRBD1 agrees at 8 bases. CDR3 size: 13 residues. V dropped 2 bases and J dropped 6; count of bases not matched to a gene: 2. Germline-derived CDR1 and CDR2 are MDHEN and SYDVKM. CDR3 protein: CASSLGQGHGYTF. The CDR3 DNA reads TGTGCCAGCAGTTTAGGACAGGGCCATGGCTACACCTTC.

CDR3 nucleotide sequence: TGTGCCATCAGTGACCCGGGACAGGGGTCTTCCTACGAGCAGTACTTC. Translating gives CAISDPGQGSSYEQYF. The J gene is TRBJ2-7, the V gene TRBV10-3; 10 bases line up with TRBD1. Losses at the gene ends were 3 bases for V and 1 base for J; bases not matched to a gene: 6. The germline CDR1 and CDR2 sequences are ENHRY and SYGVKD. The length of the CDR3 is 16 residues.

The rearrangement uses TRBV18 and TRBJ1-4; TRBD1 aligns across 8 bases. The CDR3 runs 16 residues. V was pared by 1 base and J by 8 bases, with 9 bases of the junction left unmatched. Germline lookup yields CDR1 KGHSH and CDR2 LQKENI. CDR3 DNA sequence: TGTGCCAGCTCACCACTCCCCAGGGGGCAGGAAGAAAAACTGTTTTTT. It yields the protein CASSPLPRGQEEKLFF.

The chain employs TRBV6-4 and TRBJ1-1; D is unclear. The CDR3 sequence is 18 residues long. Deletions cut 0 bases from V and 1 base from J, with 18 bases between. Germline CDR1 reads MRHNA; CDR2 reads SNTAGT. The CDR3 DNA reads as TGTGCCAGCAGTGACTCCGGGGAGGGCGGTAATCCGAACACTGAAGCTTTCTTT. Protein product: CASSDSGEGGNPNTEAFF.

The chain recombines TRBV25-1 with TRBJ2-2; 9 bases map to TRBD1. The CDR3 has 15 amino acids. Trimming removed 1 base from V and 4 bases from J; junction bases left unmatched: 1. Germline CDR1 is MGHDK and CDR2 is SYGVNS. The CDR3 reads CASSELGQGTGELFF. In DNA, the CDR3 is TGTGCCAGCAGTGAATTGGGACAGGGCACCGGGGAGCTGTTTTTT. The variable domain in full, with the rest retrieved from reference TRBV25-1 and TRBJ2-2, is EADIYQTPRYLVIGTGKKITLECSQTMGHDKMYWYQQDPGMELHLIHYSYGVNSTEKGDLSSESTVSRIRTEHFPLTLESARPSHTSQYLCASSELGQGTGELFFGEGSRLTVL.

The rearrangement joins TRBV5-1 to TRBJ1-1, with D perhaps TRBD1 (6 bases). Deletions cut 3 bases from V and 1 base from J, with 10 bases between. CDR3 length: 14 amino acids. Germline-derived CDR1 and CDR2 are SGHRS and YFSETQ. CDR3 amino acids: CASSSLDRNTEAFF. In nucleotides, the CDR3 is TGCGCCAGCAGCTCCCTGGACAGGAACACTGAAGCTTTCTTT.

The chain combines TRBV7-9 with TRBJ2-1; TRBD2 aligns across 9 bases. The CDR3 spans 16 residues. Looked up from germline, CDR1 is SEHNR and CDR2 is FQNEAQ (reference sequence). Germline trimming cut 3 bases from V and 2 bases from J; bases unmatched to any gene: 5. DNA for the CDR3: TGTGCCAGCAGCTTCCCCTCTAGCGGGGCCTACAATGAGCAGTTCTTC. Residues: CASSFPSSGAYNEQFF. The full variable domain, in which reference TRBV7-9 and TRBJ2-1 provide the parts outside the CDR3, is DTGVSQNPRHKITKRGQNVTFRCDPISEHNRLYWYRQTLGQGPEFLTYFQNEAQLEKSRLLSDRFSAERPKGSFSTLEIQRTEQGDSAMYLCASSFPSSGAYNEQFFGPGTRLTVL.

In this sample, this clone turned up many times. This chain uses TRBV27 with TRBJ1-2, with TRBD1 matching 12 bases. Germline CDR1 and CDR2: MNHEY and SMNVEV (reference sequence). The CDR3 has 14 amino acids. V lost 3 bases, J lost 8 bases, and 4 bases stayed unmatched. CDR3 nucleotide sequence: TGTGCCAGCAGTTTGCGGGACAGGGGGCGAGGCTACACCTTC. Amino acid sequence: CASSLRDRGRGYTF.

J is TRBJ1-5 and V is TRBV6-5; 9 positions agree with TRBD1. This CDR3 comprises 15 residues. The J segment lost 7 bases and the V segment lost 6 bases, leaving 10 bases of the junction unmatched. In germline, CDR1 is MNHEY, CDR2 SVGAGI. The CDR3, as DNA: TGTGCCAGCAGCTCCTATCGACAGGGGGTACAGCCCCAGCATTTT. Residues: CASSSYRQGVQPQHF.

This chain links TRBV28 with TRBJ2-7, with D unclear. The length of the CDR3 is 10 residues. Germline V gene sequence: CDR1 MDHEN, CDR2 SYDVKM. V lost 3 bases and J 7 bases, leaving 4 bases between the germline ends. The CDR3 sequence: CASSFQEQYF. The CDR3 nucleotides are TGTGCCAGCAGTTTTCAGGAGCAGTACTTC. The full variable domain, with the rest looked up from reference TRBV28 and TRBJ2-7, is DVKVTQSSRYLVKRTGEKVFLECVQDMDHENMFWYRQDPGLGLRLIYFSYDVKMKEKGDIPEGYSVSREKKERFSLILESASTNQTSMYLCASSFQEQYFGPGTRLTVT.

In its sample, this clone was seen a few times. The chain joins TRBV5-1 to TRBJ2-1; D is possibly TRBD2 (5 bases). The germline V and J ends were trimmed by 0 bases and 7 bases, with 14 bases remaining between them. Germline CDR1 reads SGHRS; CDR2 reads YFSETQ. The CDR3 length is 15 residues. DNA for the CDR3: TGCGCCAGCAGCTTGGACGGGGATATTTTAAATGAGCAGTTCTTC. Encoded protein: CASSLDGDILNEQFF.

The gene calls are TRBV28 and TRBJ1-5, with D perhaps TRBD1 (5 bases). Per germline, CDR1 MDHEN and CDR2 SYDVKM. Trimming removed 6 bases from V and 3 bases from J, with 21 bases in between. The CDR3 loop spans 17 amino acids. The CDR3 spells CASRAGGAGLFNQPQHF. The CDR3 DNA sequence: TGTGCCAGCAGGGCCGGCGGGGCAGGGCTCTTCAATCAGCCCCAGCATTTT.

This clone was detected once. The J gene is TRBJ1-2, the V gene TRBV4-2; TRBD1 matches at 9 bases. Germline V CDR1 and CDR2: LGHNA, YNFKEQ. CDR3 length: 14 residues. V shed 6 bases, J shed 6 bases, and the junction held 8 bases outside the gene matches. Here the CDR3 DNA reads TGTGCCAGCAGTCCACTTGACAGGGGGGATGGCTACACCTTC. This sequence encodes CASSPLDRGDGYTF.

The V gene is TRBV6-5, the J gene TRBJ1-4; a weak D match, TRBD1 (5 bases). Germline loops: CDR1 MNHEY, CDR2 SVGAGI. V gave up 7 bases and J gave up 3 bases, with 12 bases separating them. CDR3 length: 14 amino acids. The CDR3 coding sequence is TGTGCCAGCACTGGGGCGGTGGCTAATGAAAAACTGTTTTTT. Translation: CASTGAVANEKLFF.

As for this clone: Other DNA sequences of this sample code for an identical CDR3. The chain combines TRBV20-1 with TRBJ1-2; no reliable D call. Germline V CDR1 and CDR2: DFQATT, SNEGSKA (reference sequence). Trimming removed 3 bases from V and 5 bases from J, with 4 bases in between. The CDR3 sequence is 10 residues long. CDR3 DNA: TGCAGTGCTAGGGAGTATGGCTACACCTTC. Protein product: CSAREYGYTF.

This chain uses TRBV4-2 with TRBJ1-6; no firm D call. In germline, CDR1 is LGHNA, CDR2 YNFKEQ. The CDR3 totals 15 residues. The V and J ends lost 0 bases and 6 bases respectively, with 9 bases between them. This CDR3 reads CASSQDPVPNSPLHF. CDR3 nucleotides: TGTGCCAGCAGCCAAGACCCAGTCCCTAATTCACCCCTCCACTTT.

A single count supports this clone. This sample also contains other DNA sequences that code for the same CDR3. The V and J genes are TRBV5-1 and TRBJ1-4; 9 positions agree with TRBD1. This CDR3 contains 14 residues. Trimming took 4 bases from V and 5 from J; bases not matched to a gene: 3. Germline V gene data show CDR1 as SGHRS and CDR2 as YFSETQ. CDR3 residues: CASSLGTGNEKLFF. The CDR3 region has the DNA TGCGCCAGCAGCCTTGGGACAGGGAATGAAAAACTGTTTTTT.

Only a few counts were recorded for this clone. As DNA, the CDR3 is TGTGCCAGCAGCAAAAATGGGGGGGGCTATGGCTACACCTTC. Translating gives CASSKNGGGYGYTF. V gene TRBV7-2 combines with J gene TRBJ1-2, with D tentatively TRBD1 (5 bases). This CDR3 spans 14 amino acids. Trimming shortened V by 5 bases and J by 4 bases, and 14 bases separated the two germline ends. Germline V CDR1 and CDR2: SGHTA, FQGNSA.

The V gene is TRBV10-3, the J gene TRBJ1-6; D perhaps matches TRBD1 (5 bases). The CDR3 is 17 amino acids. Germline assignment: CDR1 ENHRY and CDR2 SYGVKD. Trimming cost V 0 bases and J 10 bases, with 19 bases left between them. The CDR3 region has the DNA TGTGCCATCAGTGAGTCGACCCGGGGGGGAGCGAACTCACCCCTCCACTTT. It translates to CAISESTRGGANSPLHF.

Comments on this clone: Other DNA sequences from this sample encode an identical CDR3 as well. This rearrangement joins TRBV6-5 to TRBJ1-2; 10 bases fit TRBD1. V dropped 6 bases and J dropped 7; count of bases not matched to a gene: 8. The length of the CDR3 is 14 residues. Germline V gives CDR1 MNHEY, CDR2 SVGAGI. The CDR3 coding sequence is TGTGCCAGCAGCTCGGGACAGGGGAGGGGTGGCTACACCTTC. This sequence encodes CASSSGQGRGGYTF.

This sequence joins TRBV4-2 and TRBJ1-3; a weak D match, TRBD1 (6 bases). The germline V and J ends were trimmed by 3 bases and 0 bases, with 9 bases remaining between them. CDR1 and CDR2 from the germline V gene are LGHNA and YNFKEQ. The CDR3 is 15 amino acids. CDR3 bases: TGTGCCAGCAGCCACCGACAGGTCTCTGGAAACACCATATATTTT. Translating it yields CASSHRQVSGNTIYF.